This record covers a single T cell receptor (beta chain). Its cognate antigen is unknown. This entry is derived from a study of T cells in Graves' hyperthyroidism and ophthalmopathy. The cohort's ophthalmopathy patients, a group with duration under 3 months, had a Clinical Activity Score of at least 3 and a NOSPECS grade of at least 4. Not enrolled were patients with uncontrolled infection, other autoimmune disease, pregnancy or lactation. This sample holds PBMCs from roughly 10 ml fresh peripheral blood. Study-wide points: Blood held most thyroid clonotypes expanded above 0.001 frequency.

CDR3 size: 16 residues. Germline trimming cut 3 bases from V and 0 bases from J; bases unmatched to any gene: 3. The germline CDR1 and CDR2 sequences are KGHSH and LQKENI. The CDR3 regions of TCR beta were amplified from RNA transcripts. TCR CDR3 underwent first-round RT-PCR with the HTBI primer set. TCRdb reanalysed the multiplex PCR reads using MiXCR and keeps one entry per CDR3 protein. The table records around 620,000 distinct CDR3 sequences, about 14% of them present only once. The chain joins TRBV18 to TRBJ2-3; 10 bases align to TRBD2. This sequence originates from a woman under 30 with Graves' ophthalmopathy. Specimen: blood. Here the CDR3 DNA reads TGTGCCAGCTCACCTAAACTAGCGGGAAGCACAGATACGCAGTATTTT. Translation gives CASSPKLAGSTDTQYF.